These 15 T cell receptor beta chains were all obtained from the same sample, sequenced in a study of CD8 T cells in Susac syndrome. The RNA, about 0.5 to 1 ug, was put through reverse transcription using random hexamers. TCRdb re-derived calls from the immunoSEQ multiplex PCR reads in MiXCR, one entry per CDR3 protein. The table has about 300,000 distinct CDR3 sequences, about 89% seen once; the top ten hold around 0.18%. The sequencing sample was made of CD8+ T cells from PBMCs. The receptors stem from a human donor with multiple sclerosis.

This chain uses TRBV27 with TRBJ2-7, with 9 positions matching TRBD2. This CDR3 is 15 amino acids long. V trimming: 5 bases; J trimming: 7 bases; junction bases outside the gene matches: 12. From germline, CDR1 is MNHEY and CDR2 SMNVEV (reference sequence). The CDR3 protein is CASSIIAGAGEEQYF. CDR3 DNA sequence: TGTGCCAGCAGTATCATAGCGGGAGCCGGAGAGGAGCAGTACTTC.

The genes are TRBV28 and TRBJ2-7; D ambiguous. V was shortened by 6 bases and J by 4 bases, with 10 bases between the two germline ends. Per germline, CDR1 MDHEN and CDR2 SYDVKM. The CDR3 has 12 amino acids. This CDR3 reads CASRDPIYEQYF. The CDR3 DNA follows: TGTGCCAGCAGGGACCCAATTTACGAGCAGTACTTC. The complete variable domain, with remaining parts taken from reference TRBV28 and TRBJ2-7, reads DVKVTQSSRYLVKRTGEKVFLECVQDMDHENMFWYRQDPGLGLRLIYFSYDVKMKEKGDIPEGYSVSREKKERFSLILESASTNQTSMYLCASRDPIYEQYFGPGTRLTVT.

A single count supports this clonotype. The gene calls are TRBV6-1 and TRBJ2-2; TRBD1 aligns across 7 bases. From germline, CDR1 is MNHNS and CDR2 SASEGT. There are 17 residues in the CDR3. J lost 7 bases, V lost 6 bases, and 17 bases had no gene match. CDR3 coding DNA: TGTGCCAGCAGCCACCAAGGGCAGGGGGTTAAGGGCGGGGAGCTGTTTTTT. This sequence encodes CASSHQGQGVKGGELFF.

The J gene is TRBJ2-5, the V gene TRBV9, with D possibly TRBD1 on 6 matching bases. Germline assignment: CDR1 SGDLS and CDR2 YYNGEE. V lost 4 bases and J lost 2, with 12 bases in between. This CDR3 has 14 residues. In DNA, the CDR3 is TGTGCCAGCAGCTCCGGACAGTCTCAAGAGACCCAGTACTTC. It encodes CASSSGQSQETQYF.

This clonotype was observed a single time. The chain combines TRBV19 with TRBJ2-1, with D possibly being TRBD1 or TRBD2 (5 bases each). From germline, CDR1 is LNHDA and CDR2 SQIVND (reference sequence). V lost 3 bases to trimming and J lost 8 bases, with 17 bases between them. The CDR3 runs 15 residues. CDR3 sequence (DNA): TGTGCCAGTAGTATCGGCACTAGGGGATTGGATGAGCAGTTCTTC. Translated: CASSIGTRGLDEQFF.

The CDR3 is CASSLGWGAQETQYF. CDR3 bases: TGTGCCAGCAGCTTAGGTTGGGGGGCTCAAGAGACCCAGTACTTC. The chain has TRBV7-2 and TRBJ2-5, with D perhaps matching TRBD1 or TRBD2 (6 bases each). V was shortened by 1 base and J by 2 bases, with 11 bases between the two germline ends. The germline gives CDR1 SGHTA, CDR2 FQGNSA. The CDR3 spans 15 residues.

V usage is TRBV20-1 and J usage is TRBJ1-1; D is ambiguous. The CDR3 is 13 residues long. From germline, CDR1 is DFQATT and CDR2 SNEGSKA (reference sequence). V shed 2 bases and J shed 6 bases, with 13 bases lying between them. In DNA form, the CDR3 reads TGCAGTGCTAGACCCCCCTTGGCAGCTGAAGCTTTCTTT. It is translated as CSARPPLAAEAFF.

This clonotype was seen only once. CDR3 DNA sequence: TGTGCCAGCGATCCAGGGGAGGCGAATGAGCAGTTCTTC. It yields the protein CASDPGEANEQFF. The chain couples TRBV2 to TRBJ2-1, with D possibly being TRBD1 or TRBD2 (6 bases each). Germline-derived CDR1 and CDR2 are SNHLY and FYNNEI. The V and J ends lost 8 bases and 7 bases respectively, with 15 bases between them. This CDR3 is 13 amino acids long.

As DNA, the CDR3 is TGCAGTGCTAGACCACTAGACACCTACAATGAGCAGTTCTTC. Translation: CSARPLDTYNEQFF. The V gene is TRBV20-1, the J gene TRBJ2-1; TRBD2 is a possible D gene (5 bases). Per germline, CDR1 DFQATT and CDR2 SNEGSKA (reference sequence). V was shortened by 2 bases and J by 2 bases, with 10 bases between the two germline ends. The CDR3 consists of 14 residues.

The chain combines TRBV12-3 or TRBV12-4 with TRBJ2-3; D is ambiguous. V lost 2 bases and J lost 2, with 5 bases in between. The CDR3 loop spans 13 amino acids. Here the CDR3 reads CASSLLLTDTQYF. CDR3 coding DNA: TGTGCCAGCAGTTTACTCCTCACAGATACGCAGTATTTT.

The chain uses TRBV27 and TRBJ1-5; a weak D match, TRBD1 (6 bases). Germline V gene data show CDR1 as MNHEY and CDR2 as SMNVEV (reference sequence). The CDR3 covers 13 residues. The germline V and J ends were trimmed by 2 bases and 8 bases, with 10 bases remaining between them. CDR3 sequence reads: CASSLMAGEPQHF. CDR3 DNA sequence: TGTGCCAGCAGTTTAATGGCAGGGGAGCCCCAGCATTTT.

The genes are TRBV27 and TRBJ2-7, with 8 bases identical to TRBD1. This CDR3 comprises 14 residues. Germline loops: CDR1 MNHEY, CDR2 SMNVEV (reference sequence). Losses at the gene ends were 2 bases for V and 6 bases for J; bases not matched to a gene: 6. CDR3 region: CASSLVTGGSEQYF. The CDR3, as DNA: TGTGCCAGCAGTTTAGTCACAGGGGGGAGCGAGCAGTACTTC.

The V call is TRBV4-3, the J call TRBJ2-2, with 8 bases that match TRBD1. The CDR3 contains 19 residues. V lost 4 bases and J lost 1; bases outside the gene matches: 14. Germline values: CDR1 LGHNA, CDR2 YSLEER. CDR3 loop: CASSLIPAQDRVNTGELFF. The CDR3 region has the DNA TGCGCCAGCAGCCTTATCCCCGCCCAGGACAGGGTGAACACCGGGGAGCTGTTTTTT.

This chain joins TRBV9 and TRBJ2-3; 8 bases map to TRBD2. The CDR3 covers 11 residues. In germline, CDR1 is SGDLS, CDR2 YYNGEE. Germline trimming cut 10 bases from V and 9 bases from J; bases unmatched to any gene: 7. CDR3: CASGSGRTQYF. The CDR3 DNA reads as TGTGCCTCAGGGAGCGGGAGAACGCAGTATTTT.

The chain combines TRBV30 with TRBJ1-4; 10 bases fit TRBD1. Germline CDR1 and CDR2: GTSNPN and SVGIG (reference sequence). The CDR3 covers 14 residues. V lost 5 bases and J lost 7; bases outside the gene matches: 7. CDR3 amino acids: CAWGTGEDVEKLFF. The CDR3 DNA reads TGTGCCTGGGGGACAGGGGAGGATGTTGAAAAACTGTTTTTT.